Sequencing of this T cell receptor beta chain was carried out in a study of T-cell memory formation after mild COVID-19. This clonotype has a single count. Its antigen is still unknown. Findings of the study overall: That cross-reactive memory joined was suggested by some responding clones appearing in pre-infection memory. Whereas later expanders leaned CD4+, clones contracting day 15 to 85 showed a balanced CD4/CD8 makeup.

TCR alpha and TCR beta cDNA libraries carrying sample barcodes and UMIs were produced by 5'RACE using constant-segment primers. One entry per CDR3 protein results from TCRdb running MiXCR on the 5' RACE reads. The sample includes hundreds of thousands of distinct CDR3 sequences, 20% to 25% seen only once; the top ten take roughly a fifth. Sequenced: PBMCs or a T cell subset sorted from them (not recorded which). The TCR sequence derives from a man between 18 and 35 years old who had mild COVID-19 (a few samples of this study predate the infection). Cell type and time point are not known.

This CDR3 reads CATSSRDRGYEQYF. The CDR3 nucleotides read TGTGCCACCAGCAGCCGGGACAGGGGCTACGAGCAGTACTTC. The V gene is TRBV15, the J gene TRBJ2-7; TRBD1 matches 10 bases. Per the germline V gene, CDR1 is LNHNV and CDR2 is YYDKDF (reference sequence). V trimming: 3 bases; J trimming: 3 bases; junction bases outside the gene matches: 2. The CDR3 contains 14 residues.